This is a list of T cell receptor beta chains from one sample in a study of cytomegalovirus exposure and HLA in healthy donors. Assay used: immunoSEQ multiplex PCR; TCRdb lists only in-frame clones, some missing. The repertoire includes about 140,000 clones, over 60% of them detected once, and 1% to 1.5% sits in the top ten. The specimen sequenced was PBMCs. These receptors came from a male donor in good health and CMV-seropositive. CDR3s include the opening cysteine and the closing phenylalanine or tryptophan. Fields, in order: V gene, J gene, clone size, D gene, CDR3 protein, CDR3 DNA. D genes are given only for firm matches. For some rows the clone size is stated as once, few or many, or as a class when expanded; others skip it.

TRBV28	TRBJ2-7	-	-	CASSLSGRFYEQYF	TGTGCCAGCAGTTTAAGCGGGCGCTTCTACGAGCAGTACTTC
TRBV7-2	TRBJ2-1	-	TRBD2	CASSLTSGRHNEQFF	TGTGCCAGCAGCTTAACTAGCGGGAGGCACAATGAGCAGTTCTTC
TRBV7-2	TRBJ2-7	-	TRBD2	CASSRTSGSGYEQYF	TGTGCCAGCAGCCGGACTAGCGGGAGTGGTTACGAGCAGTACTTC
TRBV28	TRBJ1-2	once	TRBD1	CASSLSQGAGYGYTF	TGTGCCAGCAGTTTATCGCAGGGGGCTGGCTATGGCTACACCTTC
TRBV5-8	TRBJ1-1	-	-	CASSLLVHRGTEAFF	TGTGCCAGCAGCTTGCTCGTTCATCGAGGCACTGAAGCTTTCTTT
TRBV19	TRBJ2-1	-	TRBD2	CASSISGGPYNEQFF	TGTGCCAGTAGTATTAGCGGGGGCCCCTACAATGAGCAGTTCTTC
TRBV7-9	TRBJ2-7	-	-	CASSDHRELTYEQYF	TGTGCCAGCAGCGACCACAGGGAGTTGACCTACGAGCAGTACTTC
TRBV7-6	TRBJ1-5	-	-	CASSLSLHQPQHF	TGTGCCAGCAGCTTATCCCTCCATCAGCCCCAGCATTTT
TRBV7-9	TRBJ2-7	-	TRBD2	CASSRDYQDEQYF	TGTGCCAGCAGCCGGGACTACCAAGACGAGCAGTACTTC
TRBV9	TRBJ1-2	once	TRBD1	CASSVAQGANYGYTF	TGTGCCAGCAGCGTAGCTCAGGGGGCGAACTATGGCTACACCTTC
TRBV6-1	TRBJ1-1	-	-	CASSEALMNTEAFF	TGTGCCAGCAGTGAAGCTCTAATGAACACTGAAGCTTTCTTT
TRBV9	TRBJ2-3	few	TRBD2	CASSGLAGGGTDTQYF	TGTGCCAGCAGCGGCCTAGCGGGGGGCGGAACAGATACGCAGTATTTT
TRBV19	TRBJ1-2	-	-	CASSLGYTNYGYTF	TGTGCCAGTAGCCTTGGTTACACTAACTATGGCTACACCTTC
TRBV29-1	TRBJ2-1	once	TRBD2	CSVEGLTSPSSYNEQFF	TGCAGCGTTGAAGGCTTGACTAGCCCCAGCTCCTACAATGAGCAGTTCTTC
TRBV7-7	TRBJ2-1	-	TRBD2	CASSLGVSRGDLIYEQFF	TGTGCTAGCAGCTTAGGGGTTTCCCGGGGGGATTTGATCTATGAGCAGTTCTTC
TRBV7-2	TRBJ2-1	-	-	CASSLLGLAVSYNEQFF	TGTGCCAGCAGCTTATTGGGGTTAGCGGTCTCCTACAATGAGCAGTTCTTC
TRBV5-1	TRBJ1-6	-	-	CASRSGGAQNSPLHF	TGCGCCAGCAGGTCCGGGGGGGCGCAGAATTCACCCCTCCACTTT
TRBV30	TRBJ2-2	few	TRBD2	CAFPPVSGRRTGELFF	TGTGCCTTCCCCCCCGTTAGCGGGCGACGGACCGGGGAGCTGTTTTTT
TRBV6-5	TRBJ2-7	once	TRBD1	CASSYSPGDSKEQYF	TGTGCCAGCAGTTACAGCCCCGGGGACAGTAAGGAGCAGTACTTC
TRBV9	TRBJ2-3	-	-	CASSVAKAVAEPSSTDTQYF	TGTGCCAGCAGCGTAGCTAAGGCGGTAGCGGAGCCCTCTAGCACAGATACGCAGTATTTT
TRBV5-1	TRBJ1-1	-	TRBD1	CASSTLTGRYTEAFF	TGCGCCAGCAGCACCTTGACAGGGCGATACACTGAAGCTTTCTTT
TRBV28	TRBJ2-1	-	-	CASNPGSDSGPNEQFF	TGTGCCAGCAATCCTGGGAGTGATAGCGGACCCAATGAGCAGTTCTTC
TRBV6-5	TRBJ1-4	-	-	CASSRQGSGNEKLFF	TGTGCCAGCAGCCGTCAGGGATCGGGTAATGAAAAACTGTTTTTT
TRBV10-3	TRBJ2-1	-	-	CAISRQMRGGNLYNEQFF	TGTGCCATCAGTCGCCAGATGAGGGGGGGCAACCTCTACAATGAGCAGTTCTTC
TRBV5-8	TRBJ2-5	-	TRBD2	CASSLAGTSQETQYF	TGTGCCAGCAGCTTGGCCGGGACTAGCCAAGAGACCCAGTACTTC
TRBV27	TRBJ2-7	few	-	CASSPSGWRLYEQYF	TGTGCCAGCAGTCCGTCCGGGTGGCGCCTCTACGAGCAGTACTTC
TRBV25-1	TRBJ2-7	-	-	CASSGDWTYEQYF	TGTGCCAGCAGTGGGGACTGGACCTACGAGCAGTACTTC
TRBV11-2	TRBJ1-2	-	-	CASSLDETPGLF	TGTGCCAGCAGCTTAGATGAGACTCCTGGACTCTTC
TRBV7-9	TRBJ2-3	-	-	CASSHPGQGSADTQYF	TGTGCCAGCAGTCACCCCGGGCAGGGGTCCGCAGATACGCAGTATTTT
TRBV2	TRBJ2-7	few	TRBD1	CASSTPKKNRGYEQYF	TGTGCCAGCAGTACACCGAAGAAAAACAGGGGATACGAGCAGTACTTC
TRBV7-2	TRBJ1-4	few	-	CASSLGLAGAEKLFF	TGTGCCAGCAGCTTAGGTTTGGCAGGGGCTGAAAAACTGTTTTTT
TRBV28	TRBJ1-4	-	TRBD1	CASSSIYRGPANEKLFF	TGTGCCAGCAGTTCAATCTACAGGGGTCCAGCTAATGAAAAACTGTTTTTT
TRBV5-1	TRBJ2-7	-	TRBD2	CASSLVGLASYEQYF	TGCGCCAGCAGCTTGGTGGGACTAGCGTCCTACGAGCAGTACTTC
TRBV6-5	TRBJ2-2	-	TRBD2	CASKTSGGAFGELFF	TGTGCCAGCAAAACTAGCGGGGGGGCTTTCGGGGAGCTGTTTTTT
TRBV6-1	TRBJ2-7	-	TRBD1	CASSPGGKYEQYF	TGTGCCAGCAGCCCAGGGGGCAAGTACGAGCAGTACTTC
TRBV6-1	TRBJ2-5	-	-	CASSEIEIGETQYF	TGTGCCAGCAGTGAAATTGAGATCGGGGAGACCCAGTACTTC
TRBV10-3	TRBJ1-1	-	-	CAISGSRDSEAFF	TGTGCCATCAGTGGAAGTCGGGACTCTGAAGCTTTCTTT
TRBV19	TRBJ1-5	-	TRBD1	CASSDRGGQPQHF	TGTGCCAGTAGTGACAGGGGGGGTCAGCCCCAGCATTTT
TRBV7-2	TRBJ2-5	-	-	CASSFQQGQETQYF	TGTGCCAGCAGCTTCCAACAGGGCCAAGAGACCCAGTACTTC
TRBV29-1	TRBJ1-5	-	-	CSVVQGGGNQPQHF	TGCAGCGTTGTGCAGGGAGGAGGCAATCAGCCCCAGCATTTT
TRBV7-8	TRBJ1-1	-	TRBD1	CASSLATGDPEAFF	TGTGCCAGCAGCTTAGCGACAGGGGATCCTGAAGCTTTCTTT
TRBV15	TRBJ2-7	-	TRBD1	CATSRDKPGQGPYEQYF	TGTGCCACCAGCAGAGATAAGCCGGGACAGGGCCCCTACGAGCAGTACTTC
TRBV6-5	TRBJ1-2	-	TRBD1	CASSYSTGGAYGYTF	TGTGCCAGCAGTTACTCGACAGGGGGAGCCTATGGCTACACCTTC
TRBV15	TRBJ1-2	-	-	CATSSRQTGEDPYGYTF	TGTGCCACCAGCTCTCGACAAACAGGCGAGGATCCCTATGGCTACACCTTC
TRBV9	TRBJ2-3	few	TRBD2	CASSLGGGTDTQYF	TGTGCCAGCAGCCTGGGGGGGGGCACAGATACGCAGTATTTT
TRBV7-2	TRBJ2-7	-	TRBD1	CASSLRVERQGYEQYF	TGTGCCAGCAGCTTAAGGGTGGAAAGACAGGGCTACGAGCAGTACTTC
TRBV11-2	TRBJ2-2	-	-	CASSPGGRGTGELFF	TGTGCCAGCAGCCCTGGTGGACGGGGCACCGGGGAGCTGTTTTTT
TRBV11-1	TRBJ2-3	-	TRBD2	CASSYTHLAVSTDTQYF	TGTGCCAGCAGTTACACCCATCTAGCGGTTAGCACAGATACGCAGTATTTT